The subject of this entry is one TCR beta chain. Its antigen specificity is not known. No per-base quality is available; no much larger clone lies one base away. This sample was included in a study of shared clonotypes between healthy human individuals (dated by TCRdb to 2019 to 2021). Background for the entire study: A few men and two women, aged 18 to 49 years, made up the cohort. For each donor, CD4 naive and CD4 memory were each given three plates, CD8 naive was given two plates, and CD8 memory was given one plate. Blood TCR repertoires of about 5 healthy adults were deeply sequenced to estimate repertoire size and the extent of clonotype sharing between individuals. To increase sequencing depth and limit assay-specific biases, different laboratories used diverse techniques to prepare libraries and sequence TCR repertoires. Leukapheresis yielded between about 0.85 and 9 billion PBMCs per donor.

Using the deep immunoSEQ assay, multiplex PCR amplified TCR CDR3 regions from genomic DNA. For each cell subset, the extracted genomic DNA was distributed evenly across all wells of several immunoSEQ 96-well plates, and each plate served as one replicate. For sorted subsets, approximately 190 ng of genomic DNA, equivalent to some 30,000 T cell genomes, went into each replicate PCR. The purified libraries were quantified using a Qubit 3.0 fluorometer, sized with a Bioanalyzer 2100, and then quantified again using the KAPA Library Quantification kit. Every immunoSEQ 96-well plate was sequenced on a dedicated single-read 150-cycle Illumina NextSeq 550 flow cell. On the authors' methods: The immunoSEQ output contained only junctional sequences without quality scores, so filtering could not match that applied to full-length reads. To assign V/J genes and CDR3, sequences were annotated using PyIR, a Python wrapper for IgBLAST v1.9, with IMGT germline references. Any read was removed if the V/J assignment was weak (E-value above 1e-6), the CDR3 was missing, or the read contained stop codons, out-of-frame junctions, or ambiguous translated residues. V3J clonotypes were defined as sequences sharing the same inferred V gene, J gene, and CDR3 amino acid sequence. Percentage overlap between repertoires was calculated by dividing the number of shared unique clonotypes by the size of the smaller repertoire. Repertoire richness was assessed with RTK rarefaction, the Chao1 estimator, and Recon v2.1 estimates of unobserved clonotypes. OLGA was used to compute generation probabilities for all TCRbeta clonotypes that the gDNA method yielded from a few donors. Imported from immuneACCESS, the table was reduced by TCRdb to in-frame sequences with V and J called. These copies leave out some clones; in studies compared against another copy, an unresolved V gene accounts for under half, and the cause of the remainder is not known. Clonal size and the V and J genes are those of that table, whereas D and trimming came from the DNA. The table for this sample lists about 1.1 million clones; 75% to 85% of them were counted only once. The ten most abundant clones make up 0.4% to 0.55% of the sample.

The donors were healthy, HIV-negative adults who had no recently reported acute infections or vaccinations. Every donor was a Caucasian adult residing in Nashville, Tennessee, USA. CD4+ T cells were enriched through magnetic negative selection, after which naive cells were positively selected on CD45RA and the remaining negative fraction served as the memory subset. After blood collection by leukapheresis, PBMCs were isolated using Ficoll-Histopaque density gradient centrifugation and then cryopreserved in the vapor phase of liquid nitrogen. Analytical flow cytometry was used to check the purity and quantity of every magnetically sorted T cell population. Each sorted fraction had its genomic DNA isolated and then quantified by UV absorbance on a Nanodrop 2000c. In the germline V gene (reference sequence), CDR1 corresponds to MNHNY and CDR2 to SVGAGI. The CDR3 covers 16 residues, taking in both the cysteine and the phenylalanine. Of the read, only the CDR3 DNA is kept; its 48 bases are in frame from base 1. Trimming accounts for 5 bases at V and 7 bases at J, while the number of junction bases matched to no gene is 14.

Results the study describes overall, beyond this receptor: The small number of donors limited the genetic and exposure-history diversity represented. Larger estimated clonotype richness was generally found for naive subsets than for memory subsets. Pairwise subsampling led to the expectation that sequencing depth would affect the degree of clonotype sharing among donors. Even with the large sequencing depth, rarefaction of the sorted-subset datasets indicated that sequencing was incomplete. Clonotypes shared by all four sorted-subset donors showed higher generation probabilities than non-shared clonotypes. Only blood was sampled, and tissue TCR repertoires likely differ from those in blood. Roughly 5% of naive CD4, 3.5% of naive CD8, about 2.1% of memory CD4, and approximately 0.39% of memory CD8 clonotypes were shared across several donors.

The receptor was derived from a man aged 18 to 35 in good health. Some clones in this sample may be carry-over from other donors' samples. What was sequenced was memory CD4+ T cells from PBMCs. The cell subset or site label corresponds to: CD45RA-negative fraction. The rearranged chain carries TRBV6-6 and TRBJ1-2; 9 central bases correspond to TRBD1. The sequenced DNA is TGTGCCAGCAGTCGACCCGAACAGGGGGCGGTGGGTGGCTACACCTTC. Its amino acids are CASSRPEQGAVGGYTF.